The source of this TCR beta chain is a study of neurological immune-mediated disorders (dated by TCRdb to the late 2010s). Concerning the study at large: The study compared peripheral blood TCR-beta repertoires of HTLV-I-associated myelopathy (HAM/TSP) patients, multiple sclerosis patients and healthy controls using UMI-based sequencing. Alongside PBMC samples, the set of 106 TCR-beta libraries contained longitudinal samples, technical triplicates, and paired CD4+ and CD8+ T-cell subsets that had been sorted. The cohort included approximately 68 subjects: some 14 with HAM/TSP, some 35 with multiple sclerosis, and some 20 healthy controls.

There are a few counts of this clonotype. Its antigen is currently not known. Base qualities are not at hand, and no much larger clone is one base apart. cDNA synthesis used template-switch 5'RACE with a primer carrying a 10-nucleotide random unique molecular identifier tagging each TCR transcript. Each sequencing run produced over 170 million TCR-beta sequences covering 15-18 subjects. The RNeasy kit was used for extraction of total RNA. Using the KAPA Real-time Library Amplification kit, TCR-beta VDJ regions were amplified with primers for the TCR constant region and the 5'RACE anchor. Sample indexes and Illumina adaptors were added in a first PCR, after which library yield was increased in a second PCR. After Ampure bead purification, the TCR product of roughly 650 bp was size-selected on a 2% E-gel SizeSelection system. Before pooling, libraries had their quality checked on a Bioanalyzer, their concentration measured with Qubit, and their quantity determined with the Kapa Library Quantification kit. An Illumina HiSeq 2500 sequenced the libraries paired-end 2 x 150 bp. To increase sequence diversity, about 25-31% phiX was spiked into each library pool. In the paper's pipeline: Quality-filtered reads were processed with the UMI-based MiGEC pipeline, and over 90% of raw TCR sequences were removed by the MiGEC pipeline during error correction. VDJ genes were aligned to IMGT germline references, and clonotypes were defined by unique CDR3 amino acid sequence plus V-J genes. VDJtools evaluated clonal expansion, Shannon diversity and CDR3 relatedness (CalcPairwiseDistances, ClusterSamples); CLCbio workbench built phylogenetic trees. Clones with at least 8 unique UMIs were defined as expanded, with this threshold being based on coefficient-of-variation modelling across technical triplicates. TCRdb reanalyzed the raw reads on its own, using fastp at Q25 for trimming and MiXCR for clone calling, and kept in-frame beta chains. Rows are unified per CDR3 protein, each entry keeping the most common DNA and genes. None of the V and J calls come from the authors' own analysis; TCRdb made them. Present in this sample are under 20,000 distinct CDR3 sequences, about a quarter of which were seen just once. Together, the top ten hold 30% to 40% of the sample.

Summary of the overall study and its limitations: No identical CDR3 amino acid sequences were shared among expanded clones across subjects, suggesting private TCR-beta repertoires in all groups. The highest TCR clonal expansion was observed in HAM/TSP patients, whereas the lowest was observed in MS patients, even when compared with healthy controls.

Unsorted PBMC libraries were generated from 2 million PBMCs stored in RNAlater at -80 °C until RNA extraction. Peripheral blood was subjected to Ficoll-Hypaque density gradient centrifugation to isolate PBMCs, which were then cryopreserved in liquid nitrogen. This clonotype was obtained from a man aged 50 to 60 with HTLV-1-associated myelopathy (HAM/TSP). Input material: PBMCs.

The CDR3: CSATGTQNEETQYF. At the DNA level, the sequence is TGCAGTGCCACCGGGACCCAGAACGAAGAGACCCAGTACTTC. Recombination connected TRBV20-1 to TRBJ2-5; the D gene may be TRBD1 or TRBD2, since each aligns over 5 bases. The trim is 6 bases for V and 3 bases for J, with a gap of 17 bases between the germline ends. Based on the germline V gene (reference sequence), the CDR1 and CDR2 sequences are DFQATT and SNEGSKA. The CDR3 measures 14 amino acids from cysteine to phenylalanine. Only CDR3 DNA is held: 42 bases, read in frame from base 1.